This T cell receptor (beta chain) was profiled in a study of cytomegalovirus exposure and HLA in healthy donors. The PCR employed 60 Vbeta primers together with 13 Jbeta primers. Clones were read by immunoSEQ multiplex PCR, and TCRdb kept only the in-frame ones, dropping some. The sample contains 150,000 to 200,000 clones, 68% of which appear only once. The source material was PBMCs. This clonotype originated in a man in his thirties or forties in good health and CMV-seropositive.

This CDR3 is CASTPTRGLREQYF. For the CDR3, the DNA is TGTGCCAGTACCCCCACGAGGGGACTTCGCGAGCAGTACTTC. V usage is TRBV19 and J usage is TRBJ2-7; D might be TRBD2 (6 bases). The CDR3 has 14 residues. CDR1 and CDR2 from the germline V gene are LNHDA and SQIVND (reference sequence). Trimming took off 7 bases at V and 6 bases at J, with 19 bases between the two ends. The variable domain in full, with the rest retrieved from reference TRBV19 and TRBJ2-7, is DGGITQSPKYLFRKEGQNVTLSCEQNLNHDAMYWYRQDPGQGLRLIYYSQIVNDFQKGDIAEGYSVSREKKESFPLTVTSAQKNPTAFYLCASTPTRGLREQYFGPGTRLTVT.